This entry is about one TCR beta chain. This sample stems from a study of low-dose radiotherapy and immunotherapy resistance in tumors. Overall study context: Intravenous ipilimumab 1 mg/kg every six weeks was given with nivolumab 240 mg every two weeks.

This sample's time point: after trial treatment. The treatment was: LDRT plus nivolumab, ipilimumab, low-dose cyclophosphamide and aspirin (RACIN trial). Alpha- and beta-chain coverage of first-strand cDNA came from TRAV- and TRBV-specific primers. For amplifying TCRs, the PCR ran for around 20 cycles with Phusion, which was used together with a constant-region primer and the adapter on the V primers. TCRdb itself ran the reads through MiXCR, one entry per CDR3 protein. The table shows approximately 42,000 distinct CDR3 sequences, with less than 30% occurring only once. The sequence was obtained from a male donor with prostate cancer. Here the sequenced sample was PBMCs, taken after low-dose radiotherapy plus immunotherapy.

The CDR3 coding sequence is TGTGCCAGCTTACGGGCAGGGAACAATGAGCAGTTCTTC. Amino acid sequence: CASLRAGNNEQFF. V gene TRBV6-2 or TRBV6-3 combines with J gene TRBJ2-1; perhaps TRBD1 as D (5 bases). Trimming took off 8 bases at V and 5 bases at J, with 13 bases between the two ends. CDR1 is MNHEY and CDR2 is SVGEGT in the germline V gene. The CDR3 length is 13 residues.